The present TCR beta chain was sequenced within a study of blood T cells in healthy people across ages. Per sample, at least 5.5 micrograms of total RNA were extracted. This clonotype was observed a single time. For the second PCR, which ran for about 7 to 11 cycles, a sample-barcoded 5' primer and a J-beta primer mix were used. TCRdb redid the calling of the 5' RACE reads with MiXCR, one entry per CDR3 protein. The sample contains about 1.4 million distinct CDR3 sequences, around 55% of which appear only once. The length of the CDR3 is 17 residues. The V end was cut by 2 bases, the J end by 0 bases, with 15 bases between. Germline CDR1 LGHNA, CDR2 YNFKEQ.

Source material: blood. The sequence derives from a man younger than 35 in good health. The V call is TRBV4-2, the J call TRBJ2-3, with D maybe TRBD2 (5 bases). The CDR3 coding sequence is TGTGCCAGCAGCCAACGGCCCGAGCGGTTGAGCACAGATACGCAGTATTTT. Translated, it gives CASSQRPERLSTDTQYF.